The present entry profiles one T cell receptor (beta chain) with its context. Its antigen remains unknown. The sample originates from a study of graft-versus-host responses after intestinal transplantation. Study-wide background: Transplantation in recipients was multivisceral, liver-intestinal, or isolated intestinal. Study findings and constraints: When patients had graft-donor T cell macrochimerism, their allografts held high graft-versus-host to host-versus-graft clonal ratios. Circulating GvH clones peaking coincided with falling HvG clones soon after transplant. Investigators detected GvH clones in recipient marrow, with some emerging earlier in ileum or blood.

The graft tissue was processed, and this released both intraepithelial and lamina propria lymphocytes. CDR1 is LGHNA, CDR2 YSLEER, per germline. With 0 bases clipped from V and 3 bases from J, the junction kept 0 bases outside the gene matches. This CDR3 has 16 amino acids. Profiling relied on immunoSEQ multiplex PCR, and the TCRdb table lists in-frame clones only, not all of them. The sample gives about 15,000 clones, about three fifths of which show up once; over 10% is in the top ten. The source of this sequence is a human patient who received an intestinal transplant, so some T cells may come from the graft donor. The rearrangement uses TRBV4-3 and TRBJ2-1, with TRBD2 matching over 12 bases. Material: ileum tissue, obtained 524 days after transplant. The CDR3 nucleotides read TGCGCCAGCAGCCAAGAACTAGCGGGGGGCTACAATGAGCAGTTCTTC. Translated: CASSQELAGGYNEQFF.